This TCR beta chain was sequenced for a study of T cells after yellow fever vaccination. Study observations and caveats: Subsequent booster samples again held most clones from primary vaccination (96% CD4, roughly 90% CD8).

This clonotype was counted at least ten times. Its antigen is as yet unknown. In making TCR cDNA, 5'RACE template switching added a universal primer site and UMIs to it. TCRdb reprocessed the 5' RACE reads with MiXCR, giving one entry per CDR3 protein. The table has roughly 49,000 distinct CDR3 sequences, 6% to 8% seen once. Trimming pared 4 bases from V and 0 bases from J, leaving 9 bases between. The CDR3 extends over 15 amino acids. CDR1 and CDR2 from the germline V gene are SNHLY and FYNNEI. The chain is built from TRBV2 and TRBJ2-2; D is uncertain. This TCR was recovered from a man younger than 35 who received the YFV17D yellow fever vaccine. Sequencing was performed on CD8+ T cells sorted from PBMCs, taken less than 16 days after the first yellow fever vaccination. CDR3 nucleotides: TGTGCCAGCAGTGGGTACACTTCGAACACCGGGGAGCTGTTTTTT. The encoded protein is CASSGYTSNTGELFF.